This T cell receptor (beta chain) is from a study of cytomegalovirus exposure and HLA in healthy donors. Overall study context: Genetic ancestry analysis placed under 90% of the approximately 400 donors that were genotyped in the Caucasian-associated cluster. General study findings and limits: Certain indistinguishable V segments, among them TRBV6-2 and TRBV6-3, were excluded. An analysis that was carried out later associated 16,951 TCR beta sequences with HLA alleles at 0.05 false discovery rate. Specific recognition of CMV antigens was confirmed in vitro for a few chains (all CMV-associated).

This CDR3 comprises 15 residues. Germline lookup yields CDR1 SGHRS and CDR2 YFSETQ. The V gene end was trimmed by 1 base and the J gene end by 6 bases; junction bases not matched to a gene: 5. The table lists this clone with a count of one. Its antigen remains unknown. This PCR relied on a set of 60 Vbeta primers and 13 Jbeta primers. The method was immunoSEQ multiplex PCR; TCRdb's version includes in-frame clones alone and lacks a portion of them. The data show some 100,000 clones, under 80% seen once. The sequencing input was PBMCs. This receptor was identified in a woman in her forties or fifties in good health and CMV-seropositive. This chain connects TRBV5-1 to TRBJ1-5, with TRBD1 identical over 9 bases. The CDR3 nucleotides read TGCGCCAGCAGCTTGACCGGGACAGGGAGTCAGCCCCAGCATTTT. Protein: CASSLTGTGSQPQHF.